This T cell receptor beta chain was retrieved from a study of blood T cell repertoires in COVID-19. Trimming removed 0 bases from V and 2 bases from J; junction bases left unmatched: 7. The CDR3 runs 15 residues. The germline V gene has CDR1 GTSNPN and CDR2 SVGIG (reference sequence). Some clones are missing from TCRdb's copy, which holds only in-frame ones; the method was immunoSEQ multiplex PCR. The sample holds hundreds of thousands of clones, roughly 85% seen once. The sample was PBMCs or T cells enriched from blood (not recorded which). V usage is TRBV30 and J usage is TRBJ2-7, with 7 bases that match TRBD2. The source of this sequence is a middle-aged woman who had recovered from COVID-19. CDR3 loop: CAWSVWGRGTYEQYF. As DNA, the CDR3 is TGTGCCTGGAGTGTCTGGGGGAGGGGCACCTACGAGCAGTACTTC.